This TCR beta chain was recovered during a study of blood T cell repertoires in COVID-19. In the source study's methods: Quantification of nucleated cells was approximated via reference gene primer amplification. Produced via immunoSEQ multiplex PCR; TCRdb's table is partial and in-frame only. The V and J calls and clone size come from that table; D and trimming were worked out from the DNA. The top ten hold approximately 1.3% of the sample, which has 200,000 to 250,000 clones, 84% seen once. There are 15 residues in the CDR3. Germline values: CDR1 LGHDT, CDR2 YNNKEL (reference sequence). The V end was cut by 1 base, the J end by 6 bases, with 13 bases between.

This receptor was identified in a woman aged 35 to 49 who had recovered from COVID-19. What was sequenced was peripheral blood. V usage is TRBV3-1 (or the pseudogene TRBV3-2) and J usage is TRBJ1-5; D remains ambiguous. The CDR3: CASSQGSMEGQPQHF. As DNA, the CDR3 is TGTGCCAGCAGCCAAGGGTCCATGGAGGGTCAGCCCCAGCATTTT.